What follows are 22 T cell receptor beta chains derived from one specimen sequenced in a study of shared clonotypes between healthy human individuals. The protocol was immunoSEQ multiplex PCR, while the TCRdb copy is restricted to in-frame clones and leaves out a portion. The sample yields over a million clones, 70% to 80% seen once. Sequencing was performed on memory CD4+ T cells from PBMCs. The subset: CD45RA-negative fraction. Receptors were obtained from a man younger than 35 in good health. Some clones in this sample may be carry-over from other donors' samples.

The chain employs TRBV10-3 and TRBJ1-2, with no clear D. V gave up 7 bases and J gave up 4 bases, with 10 bases separating them. Germline CDR1 ENHRY, CDR2 SYGVKD. CDR3 size: 12 residues. CDR3 sequence: CAINSIPYGYTF. CDR3 coding DNA: TGTGCCATCAACTCAATACCCTATGGCTACACCTTC.

V is TRBV28 and J is TRBJ2-5, with D possibly TRBD1 on 5 matching bases. The CDR3 is made up of 14 amino acids. V dropped 3 bases and J dropped 5 bases, with 13 bases sitting between them. The germline gives CDR1 MDHEN, CDR2 SYDVKM. CDR3 protein: CASSFQGASETQYF. The CDR3, as DNA: TGTGCCAGCAGTTTCCAGGGTGCATCGGAGACCCAGTACTTC.

V gene TRBV9 combines with J gene TRBJ2-7, with 11 bases identical to TRBD1. The CDR3 runs to 15 residues. Germline V gene sequence: CDR1 SGDLS, CDR2 YYNGEE. V lost 0 bases, J lost 2 bases, and 1 base stayed unmatched. CDR3 region: CASSVGDRGTYEQYF. The CDR3 nucleotides read TGTGCCAGCAGCGTAGGGGACAGGGGGACCTACGAGCAGTACTTC.

The rearrangement uses TRBV7-9 and TRBJ1-2, with D perhaps matching TRBD1 (5 bases). CDR3 length equals 13 residues. Trimming removed 8 bases at V and 7 bases at J, with 17 bases between. Germline CDR1 SEHNR, CDR2 FQNEAQ (reference sequence). The CDR3 DNA is TGTGCCAGCGGGTTTGAGACAGTAGGTGGCTACACCTTC. Translated, it gives CASGFETVGGYTF.

The chain couples TRBV20-1 to TRBJ2-5; D is undetermined. V was clipped by 5 bases and J by 0 bases, with 4 bases between them. The CDR3 loop spans 11 amino acids. From germline, CDR1 is DFQATT and CDR2 SNEGSKA (reference sequence). CDR3 coding DNA: TGCAGTGCTTTCCACCAAGAGACCCAGTACTTC. It codes for CSAFHQETQYF.

This clone was seen more than once but under ten times. This chain uses TRBV6-6 with TRBJ2-5, with D uncertain. V lost 6 bases to trimming and J lost 2 bases, with 1 base between them. Germline assignment: CDR1 MNHNY and CDR2 SVGAGI (reference sequence). The CDR3 sequence is 10 residues long. The CDR3 spells CASRQETQYF. The DNA of the CDR3 is TGTGCCAGCAGACAAGAGACCCAGTACTTC.

The table lists this clone with a few counts. This chain uses TRBV29-1 with TRBJ2-7; 13 bases match TRBD2. The germline gives CDR1 SQVTM, CDR2 ANQGSEA. CDR3 length: 16 residues. Losses at the gene ends were 6 bases for V and 3 bases for J; bases not matched to a gene: 11. CDR3 in DNA: TGCAGCGTGACCGGGACTAGCGGGACCCCACGCTACGAGCAGTACTTC. Translating it yields CSVTGTSGTPRYEQYF.

This chain uses TRBV11-2 with TRBJ2-5; D is ambiguous. CDR3 length: 15 amino acids. CDR1 SGHAT and CDR2 FQNNGV come from the germline V gene. V gave up 2 bases and J gave up 1 base, with 11 bases separating them. The CDR3 here is CASSLMSHPQETQYF. The CDR3 nucleotides read TGTGCCAGCAGCTTAATGTCGCACCCCCAAGAGACCCAGTACTTC.

The rearrangement joins TRBV5-4 to TRBJ2-7, with 14 nucleotides matching TRBD2. The V and J ends lost 3 bases and 5 bases, in that order; junction bases with no gene match: 7. The CDR3 covers 16 residues. Germline V lookup: CDR1 SGHNT, CDR2 YYREEE (reference sequence). CDR3 loop: CASSWGLAGVAHEQYF. CDR3 coding DNA: TGTGCCAGCAGCTGGGGACTAGCGGGAGTCGCCCACGAGCAGTACTTC.

The CDR3 nucleotides are TGCGCCAGCGGATCGGGACAGGGGGCAAACACCATATATTTT. Protein product: CASGSGQGANTIYF. The V call is TRBV5-1, the J call TRBJ1-3; TRBD1 matches at 12 bases. Trimming at V came to 7 bases and at J to 6 bases, leaving 5 bases not matched to a gene. Germline V gene lookup returns CDR1 SGHRS and CDR2 YFSETQ. This CDR3 spans 14 amino acids.

The gene calls are TRBV2 and TRBJ1-2; 8 nucleotides align to TRBD1. From germline, CDR1 is SNHLY and CDR2 FYNNEI. J lost 4 bases, V lost 6 bases, and 7 bases had no gene match. The CDR3 is 14 amino acids. This CDR3 reads CASSRQGPLYGYTF. The CDR3 nucleotides read TGTGCCAGCAGCCGACAGGGGCCGCTCTATGGCTACACCTTC.

The chain joins TRBV4-2 to TRBJ1-5, with D tentatively TRBD1 (5 bases). Trimming removed 0 bases from V and 3 bases from J, with 12 bases in between. There are 16 residues in the CDR3. Germline V lookup: CDR1 LGHNA, CDR2 YNFKEQ. CDR3 in amino acids: CASSQDEGRSNQPQHF. In DNA, the CDR3 is TGTGCCAGCAGCCAAGACGAGGGACGGTCCAATCAGCCCCAGCATTTT.

CDR3 loop: CASSFLTSGLFF. The CDR3 region has the DNA TGTGCCAGCAGTTTTCTAACTAGTGGGTTGTTCTTC. The chain carries TRBV27 and TRBJ2-1; D perhaps matches TRBD2 (5 bases). CDR1 and CDR2 (germline): MNHEY, SMNVEV (reference sequence). CDR3 length equals 12 residues. The germline V and J ends were trimmed by 3 bases and 15 bases, with 15 bases remaining between them.

The chain carries TRBV19 and TRBJ1-5; D is uncertain. Looked up from germline, CDR1 is LNHDA and CDR2 is SQIVND (reference sequence). The germline V and J ends were trimmed by 1 base and 5 bases, with 12 bases remaining between them. The CDR3 contains 15 residues. The CDR3 region has the DNA TGTGCCAGTAGTATAGTTGGACGAGTATATCAGCCCCAGCATTTT. Its protein is CASSIVGRVYQPQHF.

A single count supports this clone. The chain is built from TRBV5-1 and TRBJ2-5; 10 bases map to TRBD2. CDR1 is SGHRS and CDR2 is YFSETQ in the germline V gene. Trimming at V came to 4 bases and at J to 4 bases, leaving 4 bases not matched to a gene. This CDR3 is 14 amino acids long. The CDR3 here is CASSPGTSVETQYF. CDR3 nucleotide sequence: TGCGCCAGCAGCCCCGGGACTAGCGTAGAGACCCAGTACTTC.

V is TRBV28 and J is TRBJ1-3, with D possibly TRBD1 on 6 matching bases. Germline lookup yields CDR1 MDHEN and CDR2 SYDVKM. V lost 6 bases, J lost 0 bases, and 12 bases lay in between. The CDR3 sequence is 15 residues long. The CDR3 loop reads CASRYTRGSGNTIYF. For the CDR3, the DNA is TGTGCCAGCAGGTATACCAGGGGCTCTGGAAACACCATATATTTT.

This clone was seen just once. The sample holds other DNA sequences that translate to the same CDR3. V usage is TRBV6-5 and J usage is TRBJ2-7, with 8 bases that match TRBD2. The V segment lost 2 bases and the J segment 7 bases; nucleotides outside the gene matches: 4. This CDR3 has 13 residues. Germline V gene sequence: CDR1 MNHEY, CDR2 SVGAGI. CDR3: CASSYGLAGEQYF. In nucleotides, the CDR3 is TGTGCCAGCAGTTACGGACTAGCTGGGGAGCAGTACTTC.

The V and J genes are TRBV11-2 and TRBJ1-1, with D unclear. CDR1 SGHAT and CDR2 FQNNGV come from the germline V gene. This CDR3 spans 15 amino acids. The V gene lost 1 base and the J gene lost 1 base, with 10 bases spanning the gap. The CDR3 loop reads CASSLVPVRNTEAFF. The CDR3 DNA follows: TGTGCCAGCAGCTTAGTCCCAGTTAGGAACACTGAAGCTTTCTTT.

There are a few counts of this clone. The rearrangement joins TRBV19 to TRBJ1-1; no clear D. V gave up 5 bases and J gave up 4 bases, with 11 bases separating them. The CDR3 has 13 residues. Germline lookup yields CDR1 LNHDA and CDR2 SQIVND (reference sequence). The CDR3 DNA reads as TGTGCCAGTAGTTTATGGGATCCCACTGAAGCTTTCTTT. It is translated as CASSLWDPTEAFF.

This clone came up a few times. The V and J genes are TRBV5-4 and TRBJ1-5; D might be TRBD1 (5 bases). Germline CDR1 reads SGHNT; CDR2 reads YYREEE (reference sequence). V gave up 1 base and J gave up 4 bases, with 9 bases separating them. The CDR3 loop spans 14 amino acids. CDR3 nucleotides: TGTGCCAGCAGCTTGTCAGGGACGAATCAGCCCCAGCATTTT. This gives the protein CASSLSGTNQPQHF.

The rearrangement joins TRBV28 to TRBJ2-7; D might be TRBD1 (6 bases). This CDR3 contains 15 residues. Trimming pared 5 bases from V and 0 bases from J, leaving 14 bases between. Germline V lookup: CDR1 MDHEN, CDR2 SYDVKM. The CDR3 loop is CASSPQSGVSYEQYF. In nucleotides, the CDR3 is TGTGCCAGCAGTCCCCAATCAGGGGTCTCCTACGAGCAGTACTTC.

This clone has a count of ten or more. This sample also contains other DNA sequences that code for the same CDR3. This chain uses TRBV11-2 with TRBJ1-1; D is unclear. CDR3 length equals 13 residues. Germline-derived CDR1 and CDR2 are SGHAT and FQNNGV. V gave up 3 bases and J gave up 1 base, with 6 bases separating them. The CDR3 reads CASSFSTNTEAFF. CDR3 in DNA: TGTGCCAGCAGCTTCTCTACGAACACTGAAGCTTTCTTT.